The T cell receptor beta chain described here comes from a study of OX40 agonist ivuxolimab in advanced cancers. This table comes from immunoSEQ multiplex PCR, and its TCRdb copy is limited to in-frame clones, with some not included. Here the sample spans around 46,000 clones, 60% to 80% being singletons. This clone has more than one count but fewer than ten. What it binds is unknown. Trimming cost V 6 bases and J 8 bases; bases outside gene matches: 12. There are 14 residues in the CDR3. Germline CDR1 SQVTM, CDR2 ANQGSEA. Study-wide results and limits: The investigators did not determine what antigen specificity the expanded peripheral T cells had. Researchers report that CD8+ T cells had, on average, more expanded clones than CD4+.

This sequence was found in an adult with an advanced solid tumor such as melanoma, head and neck, liver or kidney cancer. This specimen consisted of CD4+ or CD8+ T cells sorted from blood, obtained in a trial of the OX40 agonist ivuxolimab. This sequence joins TRBV29-1 and TRBJ2-1; 8 nucleotides match TRBD2. CDR3 region: CSVVLAGRGDEQFF. CDR3 sequence (DNA): TGCAGCGTCGTCCTAGCGGGTAGAGGCGATGAGCAGTTCTTC.